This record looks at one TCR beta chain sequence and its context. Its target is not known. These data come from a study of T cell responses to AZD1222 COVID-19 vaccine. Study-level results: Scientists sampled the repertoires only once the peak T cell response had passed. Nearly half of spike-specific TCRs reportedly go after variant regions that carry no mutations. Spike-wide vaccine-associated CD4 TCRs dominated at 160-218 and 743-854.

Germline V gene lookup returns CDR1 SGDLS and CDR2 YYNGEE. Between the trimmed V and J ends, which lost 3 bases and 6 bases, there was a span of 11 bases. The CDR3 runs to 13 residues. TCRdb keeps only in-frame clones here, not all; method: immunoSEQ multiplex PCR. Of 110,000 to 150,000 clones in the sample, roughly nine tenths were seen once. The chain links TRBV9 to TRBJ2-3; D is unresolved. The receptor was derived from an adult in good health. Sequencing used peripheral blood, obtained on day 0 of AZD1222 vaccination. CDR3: CASSGVLGDTQYF. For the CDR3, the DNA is TGTGCCAGCAGCGGCGTCCTTGGCGATACGCAGTATTTT.